A single sample is the source of the 17 T cell receptor beta chains below, sequenced in a study of shared clonotypes between healthy human individuals. TCRdb's table, derived via immunoSEQ multiplex PCR, lists solely in-frame clones and lacks some. Of hundreds of thousands of clones listed, about 92% are singletons. CD8 cells classed as naive were CD45RO-negative and positively selected for CCR7, excluding terminally differentiated effector memory CD45RA+ cells. The sample taken for sequencing was naive CD8+ T cells sorted from blood. The receptor set was obtained from a man aged 25 to 40 in good health.

J is TRBJ2-2 and V is TRBV27, with D unresolved. The V end lost 6 bases, the J end lost 5 bases, and 16 bases lay between the germline ends. CDR3 length: 15 residues. Germline-derived CDR1 and CDR2 are MNHEY and SMNVEV (reference sequence). DNA of the CDR3: TGTGCCAGCAGGTACGGATTGGGGAAGACCGGGGAGCTGTTTTTT. Encoded protein: CASRYGLGKTGELFF.

This chain uses TRBV19 with TRBJ2-1, with unresolved D. This CDR3 is built from 13 residues. Trimming left V 3 bases short and J 5 bases short, with 8 bases between. Germline loops: CDR1 LNHDA, CDR2 SQIVND (reference sequence). CDR3: CASSMVPHNEQFF. The CDR3 nucleotides are TGTGCCAGTAGTATGGTTCCCCACAATGAGCAGTTCTTC.

The rearrangement uses TRBV7-9 and TRBJ2-2; possibly TRBD1 for D (6 bases). Trimming removed 5 bases from V and 7 bases from J, with 17 bases in between. From germline, CDR1 is SEHNR and CDR2 FQNEAQ (reference sequence). There are 15 residues in the CDR3. CDR3: CASSPPGQANGELFF. In DNA, the CDR3 is TGTGCCAGCAGCCCCCCGGGACAAGCAAACGGGGAGCTGTTTTTT.

The chain employs TRBV13 and TRBJ2-5; 8 nucleotides line up with TRBD2. The CDR3 loop spans 13 amino acids. The germline gives CDR1 PRHDT, CDR2 FYEKMQ (reference sequence). V lost 4 bases, J lost 7 bases, and 5 bases stayed unmatched. The DNA of the CDR3 is TGTGCCAGCAGCTCGGGACTAGTCGTGACCCAGTACTTC. Encoded protein: CASSSGLVVTQYF.

The chain employs TRBV5-1 and TRBJ2-7; 8 bases match TRBD1. Germline CDR1 and CDR2: SGHRS and YFSETQ. The J segment lost 6 bases and the V segment lost 0 bases, leaving 8 bases of the junction unmatched. The CDR3 has 15 amino acids. Written as DNA, the CDR3 is TGCGCCAGCAGCTTGGAGGCAGGGGGCTTCACCGAGCAGTACTTC. Translated, it gives CASSLEAGGFTEQYF.

This chain links TRBV2 with TRBJ2-6, with TRBD2 as a possible D gene (5 bases). Per the germline V gene, CDR1 is SNHLY and CDR2 is FYNNEI. CDR3 length: 18 residues. Deletions cut 7 bases from V and 0 bases from J, with 19 bases between. CDR3 nucleotide sequence: TGTGCCAGCATGGACTCGTGGGAGCCGAACTCTGGGGCCAACGTCCTGACTTTC. It encodes CASMDSWEPNSGANVLTF.

This chain connects TRBV27 to TRBJ2-5; no definite D call. V was pared by 3 bases and J by 9 bases, with 8 bases between. CDR3 length: 11 residues. Germline V lookup: CDR1 MNHEY, CDR2 SMNVEV (reference sequence). CDR3 bases: TGTGCCAGCAGTTTCAGTGGGTCCCAGTACTTC. Protein sequence: CASSFSGSQYF.

The chain couples TRBV28 to TRBJ2-1, with D uncertain. Germline V gene lookup returns CDR1 MDHEN and CDR2 SYDVKM. CDR3 length: 15 residues. Trimming cost V 5 bases and J 7 bases, with 18 bases left between them. The chain's CDR3 is CASSLSPMGTNEQFF. The CDR3 DNA is TGTGCCAGCAGTCTTTCTCCGATGGGAACGAATGAGCAGTTCTTC.

The V and J genes are TRBV6-1 and TRBJ1-1; D unresolved. Between the trimmed V and J ends, which lost 3 bases and 0 bases, there was a span of 11 bases. This CDR3 is built from 15 residues. Germline V gene sequence: CDR1 MNHNS, CDR2 SASEGT. CDR3: CASSETGRMNTEAFF. For the CDR3, the DNA is TGTGCCAGCAGTGAGACTGGACGGATGAACACTGAAGCTTTCTTT.

The V gene is TRBV27, the J gene TRBJ2-7, with D perhaps matching TRBD1 or TRBD2 (5 bases each). Trimming stripped 6 bases from V and 2 bases from J, with 20 bases between. This CDR3 comprises 16 residues. The germline V gene has CDR1 MNHEY and CDR2 SMNVEV (reference sequence). The CDR3 protein is CASRMNRDGDPYEQYF. In nucleotides, the CDR3 is TGTGCCAGCAGGATGAATAGGGACGGGGATCCCTACGAGCAGTACTTC.

On this clone itself: Different DNA sequences within this sample yield the same CDR3. The chain combines TRBV28 with TRBJ2-7; D is uncertain. Germline CDR1 is MDHEN and CDR2 is SYDVKM. Trimming pared 2 bases from V and 3 bases from J, leaving 5 bases between. The length of the CDR3 is 12 residues. In nucleotides, the CDR3 is TGTGCCAGCAGTTTAACCGACTACGAGCAGTACTTC. It codes for CASSLTDYEQYF.

The rearrangement uses TRBV7-9 and TRBJ1-1; D gene ambiguous. Germline V gene sequence: CDR1 SEHNR, CDR2 FQNEAQ (reference sequence). CDR3 length equals 15 residues. The V end was cut by 5 bases, the J end by 0 bases, with 13 bases between. This chain's CDR3 is CASSTSTVMNTEAFF. CDR3 DNA sequence: TGTGCCAGCAGCACTTCGACGGTTATGAACACTGAAGCTTTCTTT.

In DNA form, the CDR3 reads TGTGCCAGCAGTTACGAGACATCCTACGAGCAGTACTTC. Translated, it gives CASSYETSYEQYF. The chain carries TRBV6-6 and TRBJ2-7, with D unclear. Germline-derived CDR1 and CDR2 are MNHNY and SVGAGI (reference sequence). The CDR3 totals 13 residues. Trimming removed 2 bases from V and 1 base from J, with 6 bases in between.

The J gene is TRBJ2-1, the V gene TRBV25-1; D may be TRBD2 (6 bases). The CDR3 consists of 15 residues. Germline CDR1 and CDR2: MGHDK and SYGVNS. V was clipped by 1 base and J by 3 bases, with 10 bases between them. CDR3 region: CASSELVTSYNEQFF. CDR3 nucleotide sequence: TGTGCCAGCAGTGAATTAGTGACTAGCTACAATGAGCAGTTCTTC.

The CDR3 DNA reads TGCGCCAGCAGCCAAGATTTGGCGGGCGAGCAGTACTTC. Protein: CASSQDLAGEQYF. The rearrangement joins TRBV4-1 to TRBJ2-7; the D gene is possibly TRBD2 (5 bases). The V end lost 0 bases, the J end lost 6 bases, and 9 bases lay between the germline ends. The CDR3 sequence is 13 residues long. Germline V gene lookup returns CDR1 MGHRA and CDR2 YSYEKL.

V is TRBV27 and J is TRBJ2-2; possibly TRBD1 or TRBD2 for D (7 bases each). CDR1 is MNHEY, CDR2 SMNVEV, per germline (reference sequence). The CDR3 spans 15 residues. V lost 8 bases to trimming and J lost 4 bases, with 17 bases between them. CDR3 residues: CASGGGRGITGELFF. The CDR3 DNA reads TGTGCCAGCGGGGGGGGCAGGGGGATCACCGGGGAGCTGTTTTTT.

This clone was detected only once. V is TRBV29-1 and J is TRBJ2-7; maybe TRBD1 (5 bases). V lost 0 bases and J 2 bases, leaving 11 bases between the germline ends. The length of the CDR3 is 14 residues. Per germline, CDR1 SQVTM and CDR2 ANQGSEA. Here the CDR3 reads CSVEEGDLTYEQYF. DNA of the CDR3: TGCAGCGTTGAAGAAGGGGATCTAACCTACGAGCAGTACTTC.